The 18 T cell receptor beta chains listed next were all sequenced from one sample in a study of blood T cell repertoires in COVID-19 (dated by TCRdb to between 2020 and 2021). Receptor amplification or capture employed the immunoSEQ multiplex PCR assay. The table comes from immuneACCESS by way of TCRdb, which keeps in-frame sequences with V and J called. Part of the clones is missing from these tables; in studies checked, under half for an unresolved V gene and the rest for unknown reasons. A total of 100,000 to 150,000 clones appear in this sample, nearly 70% of them only once. Approximately 2% of the sample goes to the ten largest clones. Sequencing was done on a sample of peripheral blood. These receptors originate from a woman aged 70-85 years with acute or convalescent COVID-19.

V usage is TRBV3-1 (or the pseudogene TRBV3-2) and J usage is TRBJ2-1; no clear D. Germline CDR1 LGHDT, CDR2 YNNKEL (reference sequence). V was clipped by 6 bases and J by 6 bases, with 6 bases between them. This CDR3 comprises 11 residues. CDR3 protein: CASRLVNEQFF. In DNA, the CDR3 is TGTGCCAGCAGGCTAGTCAATGAGCAGTTCTTC.

This clone has a single count. The chain uses TRBV19 and TRBJ2-7; 7 bases are shared with TRBD2. V was pared by 5 bases and J by 1 base, with 8 bases of the junction left unmatched. This CDR3 contains 15 residues. Germline V CDR1 and CDR2: LNHDA, SQIVND (reference sequence). CDR3 in amino acids: CASSPTSEPSYEQYF. The CDR3 nucleotides are TGTGCCAGTAGTCCCACTAGCGAGCCTTCCTACGAGCAGTACTTC.

V gene TRBV6-1 combines with J gene TRBJ1-2; D call uncertain. The V end lost 1 base, the J end lost 4 bases, and 13 bases lay between the germline ends. The germline CDR1 and CDR2 sequences are MNHNS and SASEGT. The CDR3 extends over 15 amino acids. CDR3 loop: CASSEGVSSGYGYTF. The CDR3 DNA is TGTGCCAGCAGTGAAGGGGTATCCTCGGGCTATGGCTACACCTTC.

The chain couples TRBV7-9 to TRBJ2-3, with TRBD2 matching 8 bases. The CDR3 loop spans 16 amino acids. Germline V lookup: CDR1 SEHNR, CDR2 FQNEAQ (reference sequence). V gave up 5 bases and J gave up 1 base; unmatched junction bases: 8. The CDR3 spells CASSPLAGLRTDTQYF. The DNA for the CDR3 is TGTGCCAGCAGCCCCCTAGCGGGCCTTCGCACAGATACGCAGTATTTT.

V usage is TRBV5-4 and J usage is TRBJ2-3; 9 bases are a match to TRBD1. Germline-derived CDR1 and CDR2 are SGHNT and YYREEE (reference sequence). The CDR3 sequence is 14 residues long. V dropped 6 bases and J dropped 4; count of bases not matched to a gene: 6. The CDR3 sequence is CASTRQGVADTQYF. The CDR3 DNA reads as TGTGCCAGCACCCGACAGGGGGTCGCAGATACGCAGTATTTT.

The genes are TRBV2 and TRBJ1-2; 9 bases agree with TRBD1. This CDR3 is built from 13 residues. In germline, CDR1 is SNHLY, CDR2 FYNNEI. The V segment lost 8 bases and the J segment 6 bases; nucleotides outside the gene matches: 7. CDR3 sequence: CASLQGAKDGYTF. In nucleotides, the CDR3 is TGTGCCAGCCTACAGGGGGCGAAGGATGGCTACACCTTC.

V usage is TRBV19 and J usage is TRBJ1-1; D may be TRBD1 (5 bases). The CDR3 is made up of 13 amino acids. Germline CDR1 is LNHDA and CDR2 is SQIVND (reference sequence). Trimming stripped 8 bases from V and 5 bases from J, with 15 bases between. CDR3 region: CASFRQGGTEAFF. CDR3 coding DNA: TGTGCCAGTTTTCGGCAGGGAGGTACTGAAGCTTTCTTT.

J is TRBJ1-4 and V is TRBV6-6; tentative D call: TRBD1 (6 bases). Germline V lookup: CDR1 MNHNY, CDR2 SVGAGI (reference sequence). The CDR3 is 14 residues long. Trimming left V 2 bases short and J 8 bases short, with 12 bases between. This chain's CDR3 is CASSYGGADEKLFF. CDR3 sequence (DNA): TGTGCCAGCAGTTACGGGGGGGCAGACGAAAAACTGTTTTTT.

The rearrangement joins TRBV7-2 to TRBJ2-1; tentative D call: TRBD1 (5 bases). The V and J ends lost 4 bases and 2 bases respectively, with 9 bases between them. The CDR3 consists of 14 residues. Germline V gene data show CDR1 as SGHTA and CDR2 as FQGNSA. CDR3 residues: CASSSDRTYNEQFF. CDR3 in DNA: TGTGCCAGCAGCTCAGACAGAACCTACAATGAGCAGTTCTTC.

The V and J genes are TRBV9 and TRBJ2-5, with TRBD1 identical over 8 bases. This CDR3 has 17 amino acids. Germline V gives CDR1 SGDLS, CDR2 YYNGEE. V was clipped by 3 bases and J by 4 bases; unmatched bases: 14. The CDR3 bases are TGTGCCAGCAGCGGAACCGCAGGGGGCCTCCGAAGAGAGACCCAGTACTTC. This codes for CASSGTAGGLRRETQYF.

This chain joins TRBV24-1 and TRBJ2-3; D is unresolved. Germline CDR1 reads KGHDR; CDR2 reads SFDVKD. The CDR3 runs to 16 residues. The ends were cut back, 2 bases at V and 9 bases at J, with 20 bases in the middle. CDR3: CATSDSSSEPSYTQYF. The CDR3 coding sequence is TGTGCCACCAGTGATTCCTCGAGCGAACCCTCGTACACGCAGTATTTT.

The chain couples TRBV19 to TRBJ1-2; D unresolved. Germline CDR1 reads LNHDA; CDR2 reads SQIVND (reference sequence). The CDR3 spans 12 residues. V was clipped by 5 bases and J by 1 base, with 5 bases between them. The DNA for the CDR3 is TGTGCCAGTAGTCCAATTAACTATGGCTACACCTTC. Translating it yields CASSPINYGYTF.

A single count supports this clone. V is TRBV9 and J is TRBJ2-1; 11 nucleotides line up with TRBD2. The CDR3 loop spans 17 amino acids. CDR1 is SGDLS and CDR2 is YYNGEE in the germline V gene. The trim removed 4 bases at V and 3 bases at J, leaving 9 bases unmatched. CDR3 sequence reads: CASSNHGTSGSYNEQFF. The DNA for the CDR3 is TGTGCCAGCAGCAACCACGGGACTAGCGGAAGCTACAATGAGCAGTTCTTC.

The chain combines TRBV7-9 with TRBJ1-5; D possibly corresponds to TRBD1 (6 bases). Trimming pared 4 bases from V and 5 bases from J, leaving 18 bases between. Germline CDR1 is SEHNR and CDR2 is FQNEAQ (reference sequence). The CDR3 extends over 16 amino acids. The CDR3: CASSSTLQGVDQPQHF. CDR3 bases: TGTGCCAGCAGCTCGACTCTACAGGGTGTGGATCAGCCCCAGCATTTT.

The chain has TRBV19 and TRBJ1-5; a weak D match, TRBD1 (6 bases). Trimming took 6 bases from V and 7 from J, leaving 16 bases between them. The CDR3 is made up of 14 amino acids. The germline CDR1 and CDR2 sequences are LNHDA and SQIVND (reference sequence). DNA for the CDR3: TGTGCCAGTAGCCCTGATAGGGGGTACCAGCCCCAGCATTTT. Encoded protein: CASSPDRGYQPQHF.

This clone was counted between two and nine times. This chain connects TRBV19 to TRBJ1-6, with D possibly being TRBD1 (6 bases). V lost 2 bases, J lost 7 bases, and 12 bases lay in between. This CDR3 spans 15 amino acids. Germline V gene sequence: CDR1 LNHDA, CDR2 SQIVND (reference sequence). The CDR3 sequence is CASSIQGRGNSPLHF. For the CDR3, the DNA is TGTGCCAGTAGTATACAGGGGCGTGGAAATTCACCCCTCCACTTT.

The V and J genes are TRBV5-1 and TRBJ1-2; possible D gene TRBD1, 6 bases. This CDR3 spans 13 amino acids. Germline lookup yields CDR1 SGHRS and CDR2 YFSETQ. Trimming removed 0 bases at V and 3 bases at J, with 6 bases between. The CDR3 is CASSLDRDYGYTF. Written as DNA, the CDR3 is TGCGCCAGCAGCTTGGACAGGGACTATGGCTACACCTTC.

V is TRBV28 and J is TRBJ2-7; D uncertain. The germline V gene has CDR1 MDHEN and CDR2 SYDVKM. CDR3 length: 12 residues. V was pared by 3 bases and J by 3 bases, with 6 bases between. Here the CDR3 DNA reads TGTGCCAGCAGTTTGTATTTCTACGAGCAGTACTTC. This gives the protein CASSLYFYEQYF.